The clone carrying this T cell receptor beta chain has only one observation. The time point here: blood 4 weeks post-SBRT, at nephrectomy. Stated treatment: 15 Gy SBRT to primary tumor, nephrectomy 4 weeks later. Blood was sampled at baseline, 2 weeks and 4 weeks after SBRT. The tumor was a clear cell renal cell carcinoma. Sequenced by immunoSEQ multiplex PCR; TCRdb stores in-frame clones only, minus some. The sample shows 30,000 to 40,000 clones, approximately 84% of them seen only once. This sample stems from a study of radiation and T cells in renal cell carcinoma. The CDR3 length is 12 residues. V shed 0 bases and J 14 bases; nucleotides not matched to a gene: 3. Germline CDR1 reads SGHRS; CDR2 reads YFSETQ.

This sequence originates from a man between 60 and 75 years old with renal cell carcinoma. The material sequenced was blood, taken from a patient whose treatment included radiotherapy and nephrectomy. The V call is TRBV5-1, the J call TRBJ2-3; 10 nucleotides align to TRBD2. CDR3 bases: TGCGCCAGCAGCTTGGATCTAGCGGGAGCGTATTTT. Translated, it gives CASSLDLAGAYF. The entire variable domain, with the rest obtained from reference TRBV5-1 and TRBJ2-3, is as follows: KAGVTQTPRYLIKTRGQQVTLSCSPISGHRSVSWYQQTPGQGLQFLFEYFSETQRNKGNFPGRFSGRQFSNSRSEMNVSTLELGDSALYLCASSLDLAGAYFGPGTRLTVL.